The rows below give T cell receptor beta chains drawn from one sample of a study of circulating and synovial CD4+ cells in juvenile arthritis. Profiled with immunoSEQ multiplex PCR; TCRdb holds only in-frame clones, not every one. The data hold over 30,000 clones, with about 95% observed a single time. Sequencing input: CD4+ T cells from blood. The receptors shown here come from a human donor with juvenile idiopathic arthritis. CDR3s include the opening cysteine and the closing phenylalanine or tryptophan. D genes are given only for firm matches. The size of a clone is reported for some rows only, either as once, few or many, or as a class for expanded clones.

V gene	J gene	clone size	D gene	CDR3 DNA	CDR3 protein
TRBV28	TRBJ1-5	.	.	TGTGCCAGCACCCCCGGGTCCCCTACGGGGAGCAATCAGCCCCAGCATTTT	CASTPGSPTGSNQPQHF
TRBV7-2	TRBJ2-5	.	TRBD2	TGTGCCAGCAGCTACAAACTAGCGGATAAGACCCAGTACTTC	CASSYKLADKTQYF
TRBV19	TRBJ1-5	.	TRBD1	TGTGCCAGTAGTGTACAGGGGGGGGTGCTTTTCGGCAATCAGCCCCAGCATTTT	CASSVQGGVLFGNQPQHF
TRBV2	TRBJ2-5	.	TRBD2	TGTGCCAGCAGTGAGACGGGAGGGCGCGAGACCCAGTACTTC	CASSETGGRETQYF
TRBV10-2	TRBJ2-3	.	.	TGCGCCAGCATAAGCAGGGAAGGTAGCACAGATACGCAGTATTTT	CASISREGSTDTQYF
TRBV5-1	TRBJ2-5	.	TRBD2	TGCGCCAGCAGCATCACTAGCGGGGCCCCCCAAGAGACCCAGTACTTC	CASSITSGAPQETQYF
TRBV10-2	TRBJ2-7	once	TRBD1	TGCGCCAGCAGTGATCCGGGACAGGGGCTGGAGCAGTACTTC	CASSDPGQGLEQYF
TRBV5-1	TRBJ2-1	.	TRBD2	TGCGCCAGCAGCTTGTATCCGACTTTAGCGGGGAATGAGCAGTTCTTC	CASSLYPTLAGNEQFF
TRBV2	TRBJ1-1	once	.	TGTGCCAGCAAGTTTATTGTACAGTCTTACACTGAAGCTTTCTTT	CASKFIVQSYTEAFF
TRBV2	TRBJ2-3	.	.	TGTGCCAGCAGTTCAGGGCAGGCTGCCACAGATACGCAGTATTTT	CASSSGQAATDTQYF
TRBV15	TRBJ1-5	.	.	TGTGCCACCAGCCCCGGGGTAAGCAATCAGCCCCAGCATTTT	CATSPGVSNQPQHF
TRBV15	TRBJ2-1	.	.	TGTGCCACCAGCAGAGAGCGAAGAGGGGGAGGGCCTCTCAATGAGCAGTTCTTC	CATSRERRGGGPLNEQFF
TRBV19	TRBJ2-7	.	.	TGTGCCAGTAGTGCCAGGGTCCCCGGCGAGCAGTACTTC	CASSARVPGEQYF
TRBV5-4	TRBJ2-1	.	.	TGTGCCAGCAGCCCAAGTAGCGAGGGGGAACCTAAAGAGGGTAATGAGCAGTTCTTC	CASSPSSEGEPKEGNEQFF